The 20 T cell receptor beta chains in this list originate from one sample, sequenced in a study of CD8 T cells in ankylosing spondylitis. Each CDR3 protein gets one entry after TCRdb re-called the 5' RACE reads with MiXCR. This sample has about 220,000 distinct CDR3 sequences, with roughly a tenth found just once. The source material was blood, either unsorted or a sorted T cell fraction (not recorded which). The receptors derive from a male donor with ankylosing spondylitis or in good health (not recorded which).

A few counts support this clonotype. This chain joins TRBV11-2 and TRBJ2-1, with a weak D call TRBD2 (7 bases). Germline V CDR1 and CDR2: SGHAT, FQNNGV. This CDR3 spans 16 amino acids. Trimming took off 1 base at V and 2 bases at J, with 12 bases between the two ends. CDR3 residues: CASSLGEGGAYNEQFF. The DNA for the CDR3 is TGTGCCAGCAGCTTAGGGGAGGGGGGGGCCTACAATGAGCAGTTCTTC.

The chain carries TRBV20-1 and TRBJ2-3; D is ambiguous. Deletions cut 0 bases from V and 1 base from J, with 5 bases between. Germline V gene lookup returns CDR1 DFQATT and CDR2 SNEGSKA (reference sequence). The CDR3 spans 13 residues. The DNA for the CDR3 is TGCAGTGCTAGAGAGGCAGGCACAGATACGCAGTATTTT. It translates to CSAREAGTDTQYF.

The chain has TRBV7-6 and TRBJ1-2; unclear D gene. CDR3 length: 12 amino acids. With 1 base removed from V and 8 bases from J, the gap between germline ends came to 8 bases. From germline, CDR1 is SGHVS and CDR2 FNYEAQ. The CDR3 DNA reads TGTGCCAGCAGCTTAGGAGGATGGGGCTACACCTTC. Translated: CASSLGGWGYTF.

There are many counts of this clonotype. V gene TRBV29-1 combines with J gene TRBJ1-2, with a possible D match to TRBD1 (5 bases). With 3 bases removed from V and 4 bases from J, the gap between germline ends came to 12 bases. The CDR3 runs to 13 residues. CDR1 and CDR2 (germline): SQVTM, ANQGSEA. CDR3 loop: CSVESGKSYGYTF. The CDR3 coding sequence is TGCAGCGTTGAGTCAGGGAAATCCTATGGCTACACCTTC.

This clonotype was picked up many times. The rearrangement uses TRBV20-1 and TRBJ1-4; D is unclear. This CDR3 has 13 amino acids. V lost 3 bases and J lost 7, with 12 bases in between. Germline CDR1 DFQATT, CDR2 SNEGSKA (reference sequence). Here the CDR3 DNA reads TGCAGTGCTAGTCGAGGTTACGGTGAAAAACTGTTTTTT. Translated, it gives CSASRGYGEKLFF.

This clonotype showed up just a few times. This chain joins TRBV12-3 or TRBV12-4 and TRBJ2-7; D may be TRBD1 (5 bases). Trimming removed 7 bases from V and 2 bases from J, with 9 bases in between. The CDR3 loop spans 12 amino acids. The CDR3 nucleotides read TGTGCCAGCACTCCAGGGCCCTACGAGCAGTACTTC. Translating it yields CASTPGPYEQYF.

This clonotype was observed at least ten times. This rearrangement joins TRBV25-1 to TRBJ1-4, with D unresolved. The germline V gene has CDR1 MGHDK and CDR2 SYGVNS. Trimming removed 4 bases from V and 8 bases from J, with 14 bases in between. The CDR3 is 14 residues long. The CDR3 DNA sequence: TGTGCCAGCAGTGCCCGGGTGGAGGTAGAAAAACTGTTTTTT. It specifies CASSARVEVEKLFF. The entire variable domain, with the rest obtained from reference TRBV25-1 and TRBJ1-4, is as follows: EADIYQTPRYLVIGTGKKITLECSQTMGHDKMYWYQQDPGMELHLIHYSYGVNSTEKGDLSSESTVSRIRTEHFPLTLESARPSHTSQYLCASSARVEVEKLFFGSGTQLSVL.

The genes are TRBV7-3 and TRBJ2-5, with 12 bases matching TRBD1. The V segment lost 3 bases and the J segment 5 bases; nucleotides outside the gene matches: 4. CDR1 and CDR2 from the germline V gene are SGHTA and FQGTGA. The CDR3 totals 15 residues. CDR3 sequence: CASSFGTGGTETQYF. For the CDR3, the DNA is TGTGCCAGCAGCTTTGGGACAGGGGGCACGGAGACCCAGTACTTC.

This clonotype has a count of ten or more. The chain couples TRBV6-4 to TRBJ2-3; D not resolved. The germline V and J ends were trimmed by 10 bases and 4 bases, with 12 bases remaining between them. CDR3 size: 12 residues. CDR1 is MRHNA, CDR2 SNTAGT, per germline. The CDR3 nucleotides are TGTGCCACTACGACTGGCCCAGATACGCAGTATTTT. Translation: CATTTGPDTQYF.

This clonotype was detected ten times or more. The rearrangement links TRBV7-3 to TRBJ2-1, with 13 positions matching TRBD2. Looked up from germline, CDR1 is SGHTA and CDR2 is FQGTGA. Unmatched junction bases numbered 5, after V lost 5 bases and J lost 7 bases. CDR3 length: 15 amino acids. The CDR3 protein is CASSMGLAGRNEQFF. CDR3 in DNA: TGTGCCAGCAGCATGGGACTAGCGGGGAGGAATGAGCAGTTCTTC.

This clonotype was seen repeatedly, ten times or more. This chain connects TRBV9 to TRBJ2-3; no definite D call. Trimming cost V 4 bases and J 1 base, with 16 bases left between them. The CDR3 has 16 amino acids. Germline V gene sequence: CDR1 SGDLS, CDR2 YYNGEE. In DNA, the CDR3 is TGTGCCAGCAGCCCCAGAGACCAGCGAGGCACAGATACGCAGTATTTT. The encoded protein is CASSPRDQRGTDTQYF.

This clonotype came up many times. The chain carries TRBV5-1 and TRBJ1-4, with 9 nucleotides matching TRBD1. Germline CDR1 reads SGHRS; CDR2 reads YFSETQ. CDR3 length equals 15 residues. V lost 4 bases to trimming and J lost 2 bases; unmatched junction nucleotides: 3. The CDR3 DNA follows: TGCGCCAGCAGCCGAGGGACAGGGACTAATGAAAAACTGTTTTTT. Residues: CASSRGTGTNEKLFF.

This clonotype turned up a few times. V is TRBV5-1 and J is TRBJ2-5, with 10 nucleotides matching TRBD1. J lost 5 bases, V lost 0 bases, and 4 bases had no gene match. The CDR3 contains 15 residues. Germline CDR1 is SGHRS and CDR2 is YFSETQ. CDR3 coding DNA: TGCGCCAGCAGCTTGGCCGGACAGGGGGGGGAGACCCAGTACTTC. This encodes CASSLAGQGGETQYF.

V gene TRBV5-1 combines with J gene TRBJ2-3; D might be TRBD1 (5 bases). Trimming stripped 0 bases from V and 0 bases from J, with 11 bases between. The CDR3 runs to 16 residues. Germline V gives CDR1 SGHRS, CDR2 YFSETQ. The CDR3 nucleotides are TGCGCCAGCAGCTTGGAGGGCAGGGCCAGCACAGATACGCAGTATTTT. Protein product: CASSLEGRASTDTQYF.

This clonotype has a count of ten or more. The chain has TRBV14 and TRBJ2-3; D tentatively reads TRBD1 or TRBD2 (5 bases each). V was clipped by 3 bases and J by 1 base, with 11 bases between them. This CDR3 has 15 residues. CDR1 is SGHDN, CDR2 FVKESK, per germline. CDR3 nucleotide sequence: TGTGCCAGCAGCCAGTCGTTGGGGGGCACAGATACGCAGTATTTT. Encoded protein: CASSQSLGGTDTQYF.

This sequence joins TRBV5-1 and TRBJ1-1; D unresolved. The CDR3 is 13 residues long. Per germline, CDR1 SGHRS and CDR2 YFSETQ. Trimming took 2 bases from V and 4 from J, leaving 9 bases between them. The CDR3 sequence: CASSFDRVTEAFF. The CDR3 DNA follows: TGCGCCAGCAGCTTTGACCGTGTCACTGAAGCTTTCTTT.

In this sample, this clonotype turned up many times. The chain links TRBV5-6 to TRBJ1-2; tentatively, D is TRBD1 (6 bases). CDR1 is SGHDT and CDR2 is YYEEEE in the germline V gene. Trimming stripped 2 bases from V and 2 bases from J, with 19 bases between. CDR3 length equals 17 residues. The CDR3 DNA reads as TGTGCCAGCAGCTTCCGGCCGCCTAGGGGGGTGAACTATGGCTACACCTTC. Amino acid sequence: CASSFRPPRGVNYGYTF.

This clonotype was seen ten or more times. The V and J genes are TRBV5-6 and TRBJ1-6, with 12 nucleotides matching TRBD1. The germline gives CDR1 SGHDT, CDR2 YYEEEE. CDR3 length equals 16 residues. The ends lost 4 bases at V and 3 bases at J; junction bases unmatched: 2. The CDR3 nucleotides are TGTGCCAGCAGCGGGGACAGGGGGCTCTATAATTCACCCCTCCACTTT. Residues: CASSGDRGLYNSPLHF.

This clonotype has at least ten counts. The J gene is TRBJ2-1, the V gene TRBV10-3; 11 bases map to TRBD2. Germline-derived CDR1 and CDR2 are ENHRY and SYGVKD. The CDR3 has 15 residues. Trimming cost V 4 bases and J 9 bases; bases outside gene matches: 8. DNA for the CDR3: TGTGCCATCAGTGGACGTAGCGGGGGGGCCGGTGAGCAGTTCTTC. Protein: CAISGRSGGAGEQFF.

This clonotype appeared many times. V is TRBV12-3 or TRBV12-4 and J is TRBJ2-1; weak D call: TRBD2 (5 bases). V lost 6 bases and J 2 bases, leaving 20 bases between the germline ends. There are 17 residues in the CDR3. Here the CDR3 reads CASRPKGAENPYNEQFF. In DNA, the CDR3 is TGTGCCAGCAGGCCTAAAGGAGCGGAAAACCCCTACAATGAGCAGTTCTTC.